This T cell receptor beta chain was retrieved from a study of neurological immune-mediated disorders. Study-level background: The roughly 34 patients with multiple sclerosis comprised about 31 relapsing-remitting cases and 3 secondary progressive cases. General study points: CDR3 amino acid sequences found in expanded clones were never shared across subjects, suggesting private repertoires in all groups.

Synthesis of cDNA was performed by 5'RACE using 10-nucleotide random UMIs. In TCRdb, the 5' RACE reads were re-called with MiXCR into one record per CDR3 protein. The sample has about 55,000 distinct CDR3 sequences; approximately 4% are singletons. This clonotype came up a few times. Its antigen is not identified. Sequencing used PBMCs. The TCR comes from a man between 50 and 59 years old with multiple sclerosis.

The CDR3 spells CASSPGTGNTDTQYF. The CDR3 DNA is TGTGCCAGCTCACCCGGGACAGGGAACACAGATACGCAGTATTTT. This chain uses TRBV18 with TRBJ2-3; TRBD1 aligns across 9 bases. V lost 3 bases and J lost 2; bases outside the gene matches: 3. Germline V CDR1 and CDR2: KGHSH, LQKENI. The CDR3 loop spans 15 amino acids.